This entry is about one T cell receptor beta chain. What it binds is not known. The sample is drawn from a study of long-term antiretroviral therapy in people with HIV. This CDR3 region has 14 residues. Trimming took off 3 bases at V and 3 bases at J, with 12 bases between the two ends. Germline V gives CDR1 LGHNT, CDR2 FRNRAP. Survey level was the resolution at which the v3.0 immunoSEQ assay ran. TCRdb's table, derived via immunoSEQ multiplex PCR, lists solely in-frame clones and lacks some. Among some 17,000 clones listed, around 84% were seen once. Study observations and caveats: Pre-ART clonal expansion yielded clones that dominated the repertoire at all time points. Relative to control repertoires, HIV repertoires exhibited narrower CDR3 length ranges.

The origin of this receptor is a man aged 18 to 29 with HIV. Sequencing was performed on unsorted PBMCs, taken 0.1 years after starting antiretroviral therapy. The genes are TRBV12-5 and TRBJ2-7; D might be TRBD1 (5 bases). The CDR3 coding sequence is TGTGCTAGTGGTTTTGGGCAGGGTGACTACGAGCAGTACTTC. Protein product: CASGFGQGDYEQYF.